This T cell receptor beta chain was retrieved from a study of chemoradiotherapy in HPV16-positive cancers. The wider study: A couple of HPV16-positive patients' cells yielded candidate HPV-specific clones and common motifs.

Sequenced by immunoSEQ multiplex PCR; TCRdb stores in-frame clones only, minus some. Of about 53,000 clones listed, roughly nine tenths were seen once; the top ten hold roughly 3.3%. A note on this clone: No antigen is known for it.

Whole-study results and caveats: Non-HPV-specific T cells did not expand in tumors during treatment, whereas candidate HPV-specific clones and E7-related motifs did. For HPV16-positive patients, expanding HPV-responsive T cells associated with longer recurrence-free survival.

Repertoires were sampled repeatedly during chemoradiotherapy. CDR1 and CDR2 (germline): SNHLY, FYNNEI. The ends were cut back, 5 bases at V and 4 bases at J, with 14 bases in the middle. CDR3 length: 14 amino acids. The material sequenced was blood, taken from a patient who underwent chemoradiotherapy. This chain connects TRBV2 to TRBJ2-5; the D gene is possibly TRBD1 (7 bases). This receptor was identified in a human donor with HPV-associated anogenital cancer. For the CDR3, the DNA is TGTGCCAGCAGTCGCGGGGCAGGGGGAGAGACCCAGTACTTC. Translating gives CASSRGAGGETQYF.